This T cell receptor (beta chain) was sequenced for a study of blood T cell repertoires in COVID-19. Background on the study: Whether acute or convalescent, the COVID-19 samples came from the United States, Italy and Spain.

Data came from immunoSEQ multiplex PCR; TCRdb stores just in-frame clones and leaves some out. The sample records over 150,000 clones, about 83% being singletons. This clone was observed a few times. Germline V lookup: CDR1 LNHDA, CDR2 SQIVND (reference sequence). The V end was cut by 7 bases, the J end by 2 bases, with 14 bases between. The CDR3 loop spans 14 amino acids. The sequence was collected from a woman aged 55-70 years with COVID-19, enrolled during active disease. Sequencing used peripheral blood. The chain is built from TRBV19 and TRBJ1-1; D is unclear. CDR3 bases: TGTGCCAGTATCCCTAGAGGATTTAACACTGAAGCTTTCTTT. Encoded protein: CASIPRGFNTEAFF.